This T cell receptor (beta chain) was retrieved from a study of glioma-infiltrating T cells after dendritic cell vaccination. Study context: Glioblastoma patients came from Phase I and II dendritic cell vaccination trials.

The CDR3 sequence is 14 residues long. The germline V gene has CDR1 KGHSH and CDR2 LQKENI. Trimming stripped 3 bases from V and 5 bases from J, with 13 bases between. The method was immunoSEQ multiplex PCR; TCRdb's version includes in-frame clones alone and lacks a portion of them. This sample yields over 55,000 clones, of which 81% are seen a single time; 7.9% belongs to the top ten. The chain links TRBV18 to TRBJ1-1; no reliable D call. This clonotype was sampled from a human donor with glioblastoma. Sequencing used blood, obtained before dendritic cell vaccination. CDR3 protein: CASSPEVGRTEAFF. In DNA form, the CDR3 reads TGTGCCAGCTCACCTGAGGTTGGAAGGACTGAAGCTTTCTTT. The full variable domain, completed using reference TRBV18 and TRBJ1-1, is NAGVMQNPRHLVRRRGQEARLRCSPMKGHSHVYWYRQLPEEGLKFMVYLQKENIIDESGMPKERFSAEFPKEGPSILRIQQVVRGDSAAYFCASSPEVGRTEAFFGQGTRLTVV.